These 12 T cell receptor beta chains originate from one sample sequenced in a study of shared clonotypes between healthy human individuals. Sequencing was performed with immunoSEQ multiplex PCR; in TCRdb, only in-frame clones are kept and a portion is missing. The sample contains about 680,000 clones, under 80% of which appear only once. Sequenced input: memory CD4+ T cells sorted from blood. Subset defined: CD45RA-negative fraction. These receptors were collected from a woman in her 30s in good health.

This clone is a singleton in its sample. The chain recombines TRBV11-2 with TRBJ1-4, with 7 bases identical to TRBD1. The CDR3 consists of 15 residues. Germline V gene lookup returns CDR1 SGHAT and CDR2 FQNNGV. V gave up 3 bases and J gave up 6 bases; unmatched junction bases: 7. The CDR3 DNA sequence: TGTGCCAGCAGCTTTCAAGGGGGCTACGATGAAAAACTGTTTTTT. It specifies CASSFQGGYDEKLFF.

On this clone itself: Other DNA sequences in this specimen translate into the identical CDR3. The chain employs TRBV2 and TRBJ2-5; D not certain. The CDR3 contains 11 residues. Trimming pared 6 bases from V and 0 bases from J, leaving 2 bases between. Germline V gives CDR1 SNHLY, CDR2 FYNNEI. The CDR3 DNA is TGTGCCAGCAGGTACCAAGAGACCCAGTACTTC. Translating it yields CASRYQETQYF.

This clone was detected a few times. The CDR3 sequence is CASSLSDGETQYF. The CDR3 DNA is TGTGCCAGCAGCCTGAGCGACGGAGAGACCCAGTACTTC. This sequence joins TRBV7-7 and TRBJ2-5; D unclear. The CDR3 length is 13 residues. The V end lost 5 bases, the J end lost 4 bases, and 11 bases lay between the germline ends. Germline-derived CDR1 and CDR2 are SSHAT and FNYEAQ (reference sequence).

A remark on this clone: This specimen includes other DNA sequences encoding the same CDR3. CDR3 nucleotide sequence: TGTGCCAGCAGACTAGCGGGAGGAGGGACCGGGGAGCTGTTTTTT. Its translation: CASRLAGGGTGELFF. The chain carries TRBV6-5 and TRBJ2-2; 12 positions agree with TRBD2. The germline V gene has CDR1 MNHEY and CDR2 SVGAGI. The J segment lost 5 bases and the V segment lost 6 bases, leaving 4 bases of the junction unmatched. This CDR3 has 15 residues.

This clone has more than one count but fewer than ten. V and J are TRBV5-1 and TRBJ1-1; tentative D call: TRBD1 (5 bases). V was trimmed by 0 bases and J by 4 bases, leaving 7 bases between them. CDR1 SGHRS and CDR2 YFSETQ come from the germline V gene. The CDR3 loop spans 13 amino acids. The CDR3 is CASSLVQGTEAFF. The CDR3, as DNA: TGCGCCAGCAGCTTGGTGCAGGGCACTGAAGCTTTCTTT.

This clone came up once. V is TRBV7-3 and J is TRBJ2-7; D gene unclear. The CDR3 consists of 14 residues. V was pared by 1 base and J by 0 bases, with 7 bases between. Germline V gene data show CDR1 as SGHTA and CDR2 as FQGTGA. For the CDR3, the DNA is TGTGCCAGCAGCTTAAATGGGGACTCCTACGAGCAGTACTTC. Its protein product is CASSLNGDSYEQYF. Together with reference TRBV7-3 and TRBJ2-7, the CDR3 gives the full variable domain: GAGVSQTPSNKVTEKGKYVELRCDPISGHTALYWYRQSLGQGPEFLIYFQGTGAADDSGLPNDRFFAVRPEGSVSTLKIQRTERGDSAVYLCASSLNGDSYEQYFGPGTRLTVT.

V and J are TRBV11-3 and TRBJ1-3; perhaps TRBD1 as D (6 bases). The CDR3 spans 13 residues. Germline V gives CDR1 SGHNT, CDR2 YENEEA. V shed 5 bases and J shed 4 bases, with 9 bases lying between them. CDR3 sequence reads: CASSRGQGNTIYF. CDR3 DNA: TGTGCCAGCAGCCGTGGACAGGGAAACACCATATATTTT.

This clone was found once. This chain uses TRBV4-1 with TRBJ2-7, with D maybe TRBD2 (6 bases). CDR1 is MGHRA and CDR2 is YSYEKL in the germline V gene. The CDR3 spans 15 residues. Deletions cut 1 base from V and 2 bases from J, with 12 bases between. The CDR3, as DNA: TGCGCCAGCAGCCAAGGGCGGGGCTTCACCTACGAGCAGTACTTC. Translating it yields CASSQGRGFTYEQYF.

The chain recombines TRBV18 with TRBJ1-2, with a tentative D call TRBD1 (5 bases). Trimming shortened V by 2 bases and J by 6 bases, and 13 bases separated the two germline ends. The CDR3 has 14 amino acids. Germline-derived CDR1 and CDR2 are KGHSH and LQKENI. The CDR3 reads CASSPVTGPDGYTF. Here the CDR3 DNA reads TGTGCCAGCTCACCAGTCACAGGACCAGATGGCTACACCTTC.

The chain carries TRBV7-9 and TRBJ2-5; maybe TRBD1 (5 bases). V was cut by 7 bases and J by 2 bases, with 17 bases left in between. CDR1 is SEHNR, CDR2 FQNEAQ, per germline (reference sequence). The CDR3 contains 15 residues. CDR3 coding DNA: TGTGCCAGCAACCCCAATGGGGCTCTTCAAGAGACCCAGTACTTC. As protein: CASNPNGALQETQYF.

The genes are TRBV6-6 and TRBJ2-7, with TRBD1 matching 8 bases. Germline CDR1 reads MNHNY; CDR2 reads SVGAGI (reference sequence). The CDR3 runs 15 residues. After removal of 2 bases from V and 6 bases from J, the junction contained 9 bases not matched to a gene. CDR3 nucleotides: TGTGCCAGCAGTTACAGGACAGGGTCGACGGGCGAGCAGTACTTC. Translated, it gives CASSYRTGSTGEQYF.

The CDR3 loop reads CASSLSQVPSYEQYF. CDR3 coding DNA: TGTGCCAGCAGTTTATCACAGGTGCCCTCCTACGAGCAGTACTTC. The V and J genes are TRBV28 and TRBJ2-7; a possible D gene is TRBD1 (5 bases). Per germline, CDR1 MDHEN and CDR2 SYDVKM. This CDR3 is 15 amino acids long. Trimming took off 1 base at V and 0 bases at J, with 10 bases between the two ends. Full variable domain (missing parts from reference TRBV28 and TRBJ2-7): DVKVTQSSRYLVKRTGEKVFLECVQDMDHENMFWYRQDPGLGLRLIYFSYDVKMKEKGDIPEGYSVSREKKERFSLILESASTNQTSMYLCASSLSQVPSYEQYFGPGTRLTVT.